This TCR beta chain emerged from a study of blood T cell repertoires in COVID-19. Sequenced by immunoSEQ multiplex PCR; TCRdb stores in-frame clones only, minus some. The sample carries 160,000 or so clones, just under 80% recorded once. In its sample, this clone was seen once. This sequence was found in a man between 65 and 80 years old with active or convalescent COVID-19. Sequenced input: peripheral blood.

Written as DNA, the CDR3 is TGTGCCAGCAGCTCGTCCCCCCCAGAGACCCAGTACTTC. Translated: CASSSSPPETQYF. The chain is built from TRBV28 and TRBJ2-5, with D hard to call. Germline CDR1 and CDR2: MDHEN and SYDVKM. V shed 6 bases and J shed 4 bases, with 12 bases lying between them. CDR3 length: 13 amino acids.